This record covers a single TCR beta chain. This clone's antigen is unknown. No much larger clone exists at a distance of one base, and base qualities are not known. This sample stems from a study of regulatory T cells in long-lasting Graves disease (dated by TCRdb to the early 2020s). With regard to the full study: Newly diagnosed Graves' disease patients had taken antithyroid drugs for less than 3 months. This study used TCR sequencing and RNA sequencing of peripheral blood to compare persistent Graves' disease patients against newly diagnosed Graves' disease patients. The study was conducted in China and was registered as a clinical trial. A total of some 35 samples underwent TCR sequencing, from 13 patients with persistent Graves' disease and approximately 20 patients with newly diagnosed Graves' disease.

The investigation overall reported the following: The study examined only peripheral blood because the primary lesion, thyroid tissue, could not be accessed. Persistent Graves' disease patients showed lower TCR Shannon entropy and fewer highly expanded clones than newly diagnosed patients, suggesting clonal expansion. Only the TCR beta chain was sequenced and analyzed. Patients with persistent disease shared more public clonotypes (fewer than 3,000) than newly diagnosed patients did (approximately 1,000). Persistent disease showed preferential use of TRBV28, TRBJ1-2 and TRBJ2-5, whereas newly diagnosed disease favored TRBV20-1 and TRBJ2-1. The authors acknowledged the small sample size as a limitation that may reduce accuracy.

Receptor libraries were prepared by multiplex PCR. For sequencing, an Illumina HiSeq 4000 was employed. TCR beta libraries were built with iRepertoire HTBI primers and Arm-PCR amplification of CDR3 regions. Before sequencing, the PCR products underwent gel purification. The original pipeline was this. A total of around 66 TRBV and some 15 TRBJ segments were identified across samples and were used for gene usage analysis of CDR3 amino acid clonotypes. COPE and FqMerger were used to merge filtered high-quality paired reads into contigs. BLAST was used to align contigs to the IMGT TRBV, TRBD and TRBJ reference genes, and CDR3 was defined following IMGT. Clonotypes above 0.1% frequency were classified as highly expanded clones. Repertoire diversity was measured by Shannon entropy, and V-J evenness by the Gini coefficient. Clonotypes shared by more than one individual were considered public. In TCRdb, the public reads were trimmed at Q25 with fastp and aligned with MiXCR, with productive beta chains retained. Rows merge per CDR3 protein into single entries with the most common DNA and genes. These V and J calls originate from TCRdb's pipeline instead of the authors' own analysis. Recorded for this sample are under 500,000 distinct CDR3 sequences; 16% of them occurred a single time. In total, the top ten clones hold roughly 10% of the sample.

The CDR3 spans 13 residues, from the cysteine through the phenylalanine. This entry keeps only the CDR3 DNA: 39 bases, framed from base 1. V loses 8 bases of germline sequence and J loses 3 bases, and the interval between the two ends is 16 bases. The germline V gene supplies CDR1 SQVTM and CDR2 ANQGSEA. Per the publication, the time point label means: newly diagnosed GD, antithyroid drugs for less than 3 months. For both TCR sequencing and RNA sequencing, RNA was extracted from PBMCs using TRIzol. The diagnosis of Graves' disease followed American Thyroid Association guidelines. Patients were recruited from an endocrinology department in Xi'an, China. Each patient gave approximately 9 milliliters of peripheral blood, collected in an EDTA anticoagulant tube. PBMCs were isolated by Ficoll Paque Plus density gradient separation without further T cell sorting. An Agilent 2100 Bioanalyzer and agarose gel were used to check RNA quality, while a NanoDrop 2000 measured RNA concentration.

This sample also appeared in a second study, on T cells in Graves' hyperthyroidism and ophthalmopathy. The second publication reports: Stable Graves' hyperthyroidism was defined as no progression to ophthalmopathy during 18 months of follow-up. Hyperthyroidism patients were newly diagnosed, had a disease duration of under 2 months, and were aged 18 to 65 years. The study excluded patients with uncontrolled infections, other autoimmune diseases, pregnancy or lactation. Diagnoses were established on the basis of clinical symptoms, serum thyroxine and TRAb, thyroid ultrasound, and orbital computed tomography. The TCR CDR3 was subjected to a first round of RT-PCR using the HTBI primer set and the Qiagen OneStep RT-PCR kit. Blood samples also contained most of the expanded thyroid clonotypes (frequency above 0.001), which suggests that blood repertoires may reflect thyroid immune responses. Ophthalmopathy was separated from stable hyperthyroidism by a 13 V-J signature model, with about 86% sensitivity and 81% to 83% specificity obtained in cross-validation and 80%/75% obtained in testing. During validation, the model predicted progression to ophthalmopathy a median of approximately six months ahead of onset, with roughly 65% sensitivity and 72% to 80% specificity. TCR V-J signatures able to tell the groups apart were searched for in a discovery cohort of 90 to 100 patients, of whom over 40 had Graves' ophthalmopathy and 55 to 60 had stable Graves' hyperthyroidism. Prospective prediction of ophthalmopathy was tested in an independent validation cohort consisting of 18 hyperthyroidism patients and some 17 patients who later progressed to ophthalmopathy. The roughly 91 discovery patients were randomly divided into training and test sets at a 7:3 ratio. In addition, the study compared T-cell repertoires in thyroid tissue and in blood from several Graves' hyperthyroidism patients. Following sampling, methimazole starting at 30 mg daily was given to hyperthyroidism patients, and high-dose intravenous methylprednisolone was given to ophthalmopathy patients. Libraries were constructed in a second round of multiplex PCR, after which size selection and purification were carried out. Paired-end sequencing of the libraries was performed with 100 bp reads on an Illumina HiSeq2000. Raw data were processed with SOAPnuke, discarding reads with adapters, uncalled bases, mean Phred below 15, or no exact constant-primer or identifier match. High-quality paired reads were merged with COPE v1.2.5, and unique nucleotide sequences were defined as clonotypes. MiTCR v1.1 was used to align the clonotypes against IMGT TRBV, TRBD and TRBJ reference segments. Analysis was restricted to V-J combinations with a frequency above 0.0001, which covered about 99% of repertoires. The TCS score was defined as F50 (clonal expansion) divided by E x V (chaos), with BLOSUM62-based TCRdist calculated between CDR3 peptides within each V-J. Welch's t-statistics and random forest reduced 514 V-J features to 13, which were used in a naive Bayes classifier (R e1071). No statistical method was used to fix the sample size in advance, and group allocation was not hidden from the investigators. According to the paper, TCR Vbeta CDR3 sequencing was carried out on some 130 peripheral blood samples, which came from 40 to 45 ophthalmopathy, fewer than 80 hyperthyroidism and about 17 progressor patients.

This receptor was obtained from a woman aged 30 to 39 with Graves disease. Donor details come from another sample of the same person, matched by shared clones. Sequenced material: peripheral blood mononuclear cells (PBMCs), taken at new diagnosis, from a patient treated with antithyroid drugs. The rearranged segments are TRBV29-1 and TRBJ1-2; the D gene assignment is ambiguous. The sequenced DNA is TGCAGCTTCAAGGAGGGCGAATACTATGGCTACACCTTC. Translation gives CSFKEGEYYGYTF.